This T cell receptor (beta chain) was identified in a study of technical replicates of blood from four donors. CDR1 SQVTM and CDR2 ANQGSEA come from the germline V gene. Trimming removed 7 bases at V and 7 bases at J, with 16 bases between. The CDR3 sequence is 13 residues long. The table came from immunoSEQ multiplex PCR; TCRdb's copy has only in-frame clones and leaves some out. The sample lists about 66,000 clones, 85% to 90% occurring once. The TCR was taken from a human donor in good health. Some clones in this sample may be carry-over from other donors' samples. What was sequenced was PBMCs. V gene TRBV29-1 combines with J gene TRBJ1-4, with D perhaps TRBD1 (6 bases). This CDR3 is CSGGGPEGEKLFF. CDR3 sequence (DNA): TGCAGCGGGGGGGGCCCGGAAGGTGAAAAACTGTTTTTT.